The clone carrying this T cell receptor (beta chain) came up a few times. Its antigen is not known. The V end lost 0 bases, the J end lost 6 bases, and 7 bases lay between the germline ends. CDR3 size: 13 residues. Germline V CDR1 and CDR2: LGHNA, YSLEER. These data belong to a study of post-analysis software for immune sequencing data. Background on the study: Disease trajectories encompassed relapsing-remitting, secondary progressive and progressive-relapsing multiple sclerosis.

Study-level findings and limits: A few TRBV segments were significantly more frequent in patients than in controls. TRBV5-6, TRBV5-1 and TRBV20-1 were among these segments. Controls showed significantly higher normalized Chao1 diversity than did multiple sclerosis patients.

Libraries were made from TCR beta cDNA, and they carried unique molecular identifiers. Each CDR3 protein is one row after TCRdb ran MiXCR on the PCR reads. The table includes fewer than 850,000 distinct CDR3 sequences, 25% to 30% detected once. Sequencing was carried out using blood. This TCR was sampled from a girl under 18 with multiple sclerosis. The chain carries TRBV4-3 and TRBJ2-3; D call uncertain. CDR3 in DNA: TGCGCCAGCAGCCAAGAAATAGGGGATACGCAGTATTTT. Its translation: CASSQEIGDTQYF.